The next 23 T cell receptor beta chains were all read from a single sample in a study of control samples from healthy donors and cancer patients. Data came from immunoSEQ multiplex PCR; TCRdb stores just in-frame clones and leaves some out. The data contain some 57,000 clones, about 95% of them singletons. The sample consisted of blood. The receptor set was obtained from a man younger than 45 in good health.

The V gene is TRBV6-2 or TRBV6-3, the J gene TRBJ2-7; TRBD1 agrees at 7 bases. This CDR3 has 17 amino acids. The V and J ends lost 2 bases and 4 bases, in that order; junction bases with no gene match: 14. The V gene's germline CDR1 is MNHEY and CDR2 SVGEGT. CDR3 in DNA: TGTGCCAGCAGTTACGAGGTGAAGTCGACAGGGCGATACGAGCAGTACTTC. This encodes CASSYEVKSTGRYEQYF.

In DNA form, the CDR3 reads TGTGCCAGCAGCGTAGGGGGAACCGGGAATTCACCCCTCCACTTT. Translating it yields CASSVGGTGNSPLHF. This chain joins TRBV9 and TRBJ1-6, with D unclear. Germline CDR1 reads SGDLS; CDR2 reads YYNGEE. The CDR3 covers 15 residues. V was cut by 0 bases and J by 7 bases, with 11 bases left in between.

CDR3 sequence reads: CASSLEAGGRADTQYF. The CDR3 nucleotides read TGCGCCAGCAGCTTGGAGGCGGGAGGAAGGGCAGATACGCAGTATTTT. The J gene is TRBJ2-3, the V gene TRBV5-1, with 8 bases identical to TRBD2. Trimming cost V 0 bases and J 4 bases; bases outside gene matches: 7. The CDR3 contains 16 residues. CDR1 and CDR2 (germline): SGHRS, YFSETQ. The full variable domain, its missing parts supplied by reference TRBV5-1 and TRBJ2-3, is KAGVTQTPRYLIKTRGQQVTLSCSPISGHRSVSWYQQTPGQGLQFLFEYFSETQRNKGNFPGRFSGRQFSNSRSEMNVSTLELGDSALYLCASSLEAGGRADTQYFGPGTRLTVL.

V and J are TRBV5-5 and TRBJ1-6; D may be TRBD1 (5 bases). V dropped 4 bases and J dropped 10 bases, with 9 bases sitting between them. Germline assignment: CDR1 SGHKS and CDR2 YYEKEE (reference sequence). The length of the CDR3 is 12 residues. DNA for the CDR3: TGTGCCAGCAGCGTACGGGGGTCACCCCTCCACTTT. The encoded protein is CASSVRGSPLHF.

This chain joins TRBV10-1 and TRBJ1-3, with D unclear. With 8 bases removed from V and 0 bases from J, the gap between germline ends came to 17 bases. The CDR3 is 16 amino acids. In germline, CDR1 is WNHNN, CDR2 SYGVQD (reference sequence). CDR3 nucleotide sequence: TGCGCCAGCTGTTCTCGGGTACGGTGCTCTGGAAACACCATATATTTT. Protein sequence: CASCSRVRCSGNTIYF.

This clone was observed once. The rearrangement joins TRBV28 to TRBJ2-3; D unclear. Germline values: CDR1 MDHEN, CDR2 SYDVKM. The CDR3 contains 17 residues. Trimming left V 4 bases short and J 7 bases short, with 24 bases between. CDR3 DNA: TGTGCCAGCAGTTCCAGCCCCCACCATCCCGCCCCCTATACGCAGTATTTT. Amino acid sequence: CASSSSPHHPAPYTQYF.

V is TRBV11-2 and J is TRBJ2-3; no reliable D call. CDR1 SGHAT and CDR2 FQNNGV come from the germline V gene. The CDR3 spans 15 residues. The germline V and J ends were trimmed by 4 bases and 3 bases, with 14 bases remaining between them. CDR3 amino acids: CASSSPTTLTDTQYF. In nucleotides, the CDR3 is TGTGCCAGCAGCTCCCCGACCACTTTAACAGATACGCAGTATTTT.

The rearrangement links TRBV19 to TRBJ1-1; perhaps TRBD1 as D (6 bases). This CDR3 has 14 amino acids. Germline V gene sequence: CDR1 LNHDA, CDR2 SQIVND (reference sequence). Trimming left V 5 bases short and J 4 bases short, with 14 bases between. The CDR3 sequence is CASSFRGVGTEAFF. DNA for the CDR3: TGTGCCAGTAGTTTCAGGGGTGTTGGCACTGAAGCTTTCTTT. Looking up the rest from reference TRBV19 and TRBJ1-1 gives the full variable domain: DGGITQSPKYLFRKEGQNVTLSCEQNLNHDAMYWYRQDPGQGLRLIYYSQIVNDFQKGDIAEGYSVSREKKESFPLTVTSAQKNPTAFYLCASSFRGVGTEAFFGQGTRLTVV.

This chain connects TRBV5-1 to TRBJ1-1; D is ambiguous. The CDR3 has 14 amino acids. Per the germline V gene, CDR1 is SGHRS and CDR2 is YFSETQ. V was clipped by 4 bases and J by 3 bases, with 13 bases between them. CDR3 residues: CASSRPDGDTEAFF. Here the CDR3 DNA reads TGCGCCAGCAGCCGACCCGACGGCGACACTGAAGCTTTCTTT.

This chain links TRBV2 with TRBJ1-5; D is undetermined. Trimming left V 7 bases short and J 9 bases short, with 13 bases between. CDR3 length equals 12 residues. Germline CDR1 SNHLY, CDR2 FYNNEI. The CDR3 spells CASNARSRPQHF. The CDR3 DNA sequence: TGTGCCAGCAACGCTCGGAGCCGGCCCCAGCATTTT.

The chain is built from TRBV11-3 and TRBJ2-3; D unclear. Trimming took off 1 base at V and 4 bases at J, with 12 bases between the two ends. Germline values: CDR1 SGHNT, CDR2 YENEEA. The CDR3 spans 15 residues. In DNA, the CDR3 is TGTGCCAGCAGCTTAGGAGTAGGTGACCCAGATACGCAGTATTTT. Protein: CASSLGVGDPDTQYF.

The CDR3 loop is CATGSTGSYEQYF. The CDR3 region has the DNA TGTGCCACCGGTAGCACAGGGTCCTACGAGCAGTACTTC. The rearrangement uses TRBV10-3 and TRBJ2-7; a weak D match, TRBD1 (6 bases). The CDR3 runs 13 residues. Germline values: CDR1 ENHRY, CDR2 SYGVKD. Trimming took off 10 bases at V and 1 base at J, with 14 bases between the two ends.

The rearrangement uses TRBV7-8 and TRBJ2-7; a possible D gene is TRBD1 (5 bases). The V end was cut by 5 bases, the J end by 0 bases, with 20 bases between. Germline CDR1 reads SGHVS; CDR2 reads FQNEAQ. This CDR3 has 17 residues. The CDR3 here is CASSQNWARANSYEQYF. DNA for the CDR3: TGTGCCAGCAGCCAAAATTGGGCCAGGGCTAACTCCTACGAGCAGTACTTC.

This chain connects TRBV5-1 to TRBJ2-1, with a weak D call TRBD2 (6 bases). The ends were cut back, 0 bases at V and 8 bases at J, with 21 bases in the middle. This CDR3 region has 17 residues. The germline V gene has CDR1 SGHRS and CDR2 YFSETQ. The CDR3 loop reads CASSLGVAEPPVDEQFF. The CDR3 DNA is TGCGCCAGCAGCTTGGGGGTAGCGGAGCCTCCGGTGGATGAGCAGTTCTTC.

This rearrangement joins TRBV2 to TRBJ1-1, with TRBD1 identical over 7 bases. V trimming: 5 bases; J trimming: 5 bases; junction bases outside the gene matches: 8. Germline lookup yields CDR1 SNHLY and CDR2 FYNNEI. This CDR3 contains 14 residues. The CDR3 nucleotides are TGTGCCAGCAGTCTACAGGGGCGGTGGACTGAAGCTTTCTTT. Residues: CASSLQGRWTEAFF.

This chain uses TRBV3-1 (or the pseudogene TRBV3-2) with TRBJ2-7, with a weak D call TRBD1 (5 bases). V lost 2 bases and J lost 5, with 13 bases in between. This CDR3 is built from 14 residues. The germline gives CDR1 LGHDT, CDR2 YNNKEL (reference sequence). CDR3 protein: CASSQRLEGDEQYF. The CDR3 nucleotides are TGTGCCAGCAGCCAAAGATTGGAAGGGGACGAGCAGTACTTC.

This sequence joins TRBV6-2 or TRBV6-3 and TRBJ1-2; no reliable D call. The CDR3 totals 17 residues. The germline CDR1 and CDR2 sequences are MNHEY and SVGEGT. V gave up 0 bases and J gave up 0 bases, with 14 bases separating them. The chain's CDR3 is CASSYSSKGRSNYGYTF. The CDR3 DNA sequence: TGTGCCAGCAGTTACTCGAGTAAGGGCCGATCTAACTATGGCTACACCTTC.

CDR3 protein: CASSESVYNEQFF. The CDR3 nucleotides read TGTGCCAGCAGTGAGTCGGTCTACAATGAGCAGTTCTTC. V and J are TRBV6-1 and TRBJ2-1; no clear D gene. Germline loops: CDR1 MNHNS, CDR2 SASEGT. V was cut by 3 bases and J by 3 bases, with 6 bases left in between. The CDR3 contains 13 residues.

V usage is TRBV5-1 and J usage is TRBJ2-3; a weak D match, TRBD1 (5 bases). This CDR3 is built from 15 residues. The ends were cut back, 1 base at V and 6 bases at J, with 15 bases in the middle. CDR1 and CDR2 (germline): SGHRS, YFSETQ. CDR3 sequence: CASSLKAGMKDTQYF. Here the CDR3 DNA reads TGCGCCAGCAGCTTGAAGGCAGGGATGAAGGATACGCAGTATTTT. Together with reference TRBV5-1 and TRBJ2-3, the CDR3 gives the full variable domain: KAGVTQTPRYLIKTRGQQVTLSCSPISGHRSVSWYQQTPGQGLQFLFEYFSETQRNKGNFPGRFSGRQFSNSRSEMNVSTLELGDSALYLCASSLKAGMKDTQYFGPGTRLTVL.

This sequence joins TRBV5-1 and TRBJ2-5; TRBD1 matches 7 bases. V gave up 4 bases and J gave up 4 bases; unmatched junction bases: 4. The CDR3 loop spans 13 amino acids. Germline CDR1 reads SGHRS; CDR2 reads YFSETQ. The chain's CDR3 is CASSVDRAETQYF. Written as DNA, the CDR3 is TGCGCCAGCAGCGTAGACAGGGCAGAGACCCAGTACTTC.

The V call is TRBV28, the J call TRBJ1-6; 7 bases fit TRBD1. Germline V lookup: CDR1 MDHEN, CDR2 SYDVKM. This CDR3 comprises 15 residues. V shed 4 bases and J 2 bases; nucleotides not matched to a gene: 2. The CDR3, as DNA: TGTGCCAGCAGTTCGGACAGGCCCTATAATTCACCCCTCCACTTT. Translating gives CASSSDRPYNSPLHF.

V is TRBV24-1 and J is TRBJ2-5, with D perhaps matching TRBD1 (6 bases). Trimming took 3 bases from V and 2 from J, leaving 12 bases between them. Germline-derived CDR1 and CDR2 are KGHDR and SFDVKD. This CDR3 has 15 residues. As DNA, the CDR3 is TGTGCCACCAGTGATACGAGGACAGAGCAAGAGACCCAGTACTTC. Translating gives CATSDTRTEQETQYF.

In DNA form, the CDR3 reads TGTGCCAGCAGCGTAGGTTCAGGGGCCCAGGGGGTGTACACTGAAGCTTTCTTT. Its translation: CASSVGSGAQGVYTEAFF. The chain uses TRBV9 and TRBJ1-1; 7 bases map to TRBD1. This CDR3 spans 18 amino acids. V gave up 0 bases and J gave up 3 bases; unmatched junction bases: 14. Germline V gives CDR1 SGDLS, CDR2 YYNGEE.